The TCR beta chain described here comes from a study of tumor and adjacent non-tumor tissue in lung cancer. As for the study in general: Around 4.2 million productive TCRbeta reads were obtained per sample on average.

Three rounds of nested PCR, following a modified ARM-PCR protocol, produced the TCRbeta library. TCRdb fed the multiplex PCR reads into MiXCR, producing one record per CDR3 protein. This sample has approximately 79,000 distinct CDR3 sequences, with more than 60% found just once. General study findings and limits: In normal lung, the top 100 clones were significantly more dominant than in tumor. Significantly higher TCR diversity was found in tumor than normal lung.

The junction had 3 bases not matched to a gene; V was cut back by 3 bases and J by 5 bases. Germline V gene sequence: CDR1 DFQATT, CDR2 SNEGSKA (reference sequence). This CDR3 has 13 residues. This sample's RNA came from whole unsorted tissue. Chemotherapy-naive patients with new lung cancer underwent thoracic surgery in China, August–late 2014. This clonotype occurred a few times. No antigen is known for it. Material for sequencing was lung tumor tissue. The genes are TRBV20-1 and TRBJ2-5; 10 bases fit TRBD1. The sequence came from a man in his 70s with non-small cell lung cancer. CDR3 nucleotides: TGCAGTGCTAGGGACAGGGGGAGGGAGACCCAGTACTTC. It translates to CSARDRGRETQYF.